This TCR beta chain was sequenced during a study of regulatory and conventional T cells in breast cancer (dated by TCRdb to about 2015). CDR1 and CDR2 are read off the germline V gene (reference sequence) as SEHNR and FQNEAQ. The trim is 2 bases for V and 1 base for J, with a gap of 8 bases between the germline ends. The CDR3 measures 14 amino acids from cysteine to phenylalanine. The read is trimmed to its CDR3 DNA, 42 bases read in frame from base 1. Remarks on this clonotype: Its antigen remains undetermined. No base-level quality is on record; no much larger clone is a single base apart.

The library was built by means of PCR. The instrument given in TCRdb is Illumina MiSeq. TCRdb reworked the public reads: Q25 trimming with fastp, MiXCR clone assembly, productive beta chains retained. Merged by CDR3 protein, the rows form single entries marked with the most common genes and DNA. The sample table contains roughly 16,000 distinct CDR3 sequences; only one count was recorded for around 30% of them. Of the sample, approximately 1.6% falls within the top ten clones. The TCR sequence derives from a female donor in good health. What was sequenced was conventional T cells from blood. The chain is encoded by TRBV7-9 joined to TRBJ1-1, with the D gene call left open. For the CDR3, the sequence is CASSLMSGNTEAFF. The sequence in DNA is TGTGCCAGCAGCTTAATGTCGGGGAACACTGAAGCTTTCTTT.